The TCR beta chain under discussion was sequenced for a study of blood T cell dynamics during melanoma immunotherapy. Overall study: Metastatic melanoma patients received first-line pembrolizumab or nivolumab plus ipilimumab.

Generated by immunoSEQ multiplex PCR, the TCRdb table keeps only in-frame clones and is missing some. The table shows roughly 14,000 clones, with around 84% occurring only once. The CDR3 has 15 residues. Germline CDR1 and CDR2: MGHRA and YSYEKL. With 1 base clipped from V and 12 bases from J, the junction kept 14 bases outside the gene matches. The time point here: pre-treatment baseline. Samples come from before therapy and from week 3 after the first blockade cycle. The receptor was isolated from a human donor with melanoma. The input for sequencing was blood, taken from a patient treated with checkpoint blockade. The V call is TRBV4-1, the J call TRBJ1-1, with 7 bases fitting TRBD1. DNA for the CDR3: TGCGCCAGCAGCCAAGGAGGGCTGGGAAGGGGGCAAACTTTCTTT. Residues: CASSQGGLGRGQTFF.